A single sample gave rise to the 32 T cell receptor beta chains below, sequenced in a study of OX40 agonist ivuxolimab in advanced cancers. Sequencing used immunoSEQ multiplex PCR; TCRdb keeps in-frame clones, though not all of them. This repertoire shows about 41,000 clones, around four fifths found once; its top ten account for around 2.9%. The sample here was CD4+ or CD8+ T cells sorted from blood, taken in a trial of the OX40 agonist ivuxolimab. The receptors here all came from an adult with an advanced solid tumor such as melanoma, head and neck, liver or kidney cancer.

The chain recombines TRBV21-1 with TRBJ1-5; the table calls TRBD1, which could not be checked here. TRBV21-1 is designated a pseudogene. The CDR3 is 16 residues long. The CDR3 DNA reads as TGTGCCAGCAGCGCTCGGGACAGACTCCTAAATCAGCCCCAGCATTTT. It is translated as CASSARDRLLNQPQHF.

This chain connects TRBV14 to TRBJ2-7; D is unclear. Trimming pared 3 bases from V and 2 bases from J, leaving 17 bases between. CDR3 size: 16 residues. Germline CDR1 reads SGHDN; CDR2 reads FVKESK. CDR3 in amino acids: CASSQRIRRDAYEQYF. The CDR3 coding sequence is TGTGCCAGCAGCCAGCGTATCCGTAGAGACGCCTACGAGCAGTACTTC.

This clone was seen a handful of times. The V call is TRBV9, the J call TRBJ2-3, with 9 bases that match TRBD2. The CDR3 is made up of 15 amino acids. Germline loops: CDR1 SGDLS, CDR2 YYNGEE. V was clipped by 4 bases and J by 4 bases; unmatched bases: 7. The CDR3 DNA reads as TGTGCCAGCAGCCCACTTAGCGGGAGTGCAGATACGCAGTATTTT. The encoded protein is CASSPLSGSADTQYF.

The V gene is TRBV7-9, the J gene TRBJ2-7, with 8 bases lining up with TRBD1. Trimming cost V 4 bases and J 3 bases; bases outside gene matches: 8. The CDR3 covers 15 residues. Germline CDR1 and CDR2: SEHNR and FQNEAQ (reference sequence). CDR3 loop: CASSSRTGLVYEQYF. The DNA of the CDR3 is TGTGCCAGCAGCTCCCGGACAGGGCTTGTCTACGAGCAGTACTTC.

The chain couples TRBV18 to TRBJ1-2; D remains unclear. V lost 3 bases and J lost 4, with 15 bases in between. The CDR3 consists of 15 residues. Germline CDR1 reads KGHSH; CDR2 reads LQKENI. The CDR3, as DNA: TGTGCCAGCTCACCCATAGACGCGTGGGCCTATGGCTACACCTTC. Protein: CASSPIDAWAYGYTF.

This clone was picked up a small number of times. V usage is TRBV6-5 and J usage is TRBJ2-7; no clear D. The CDR3 totals 13 residues. Germline CDR1 MNHEY, CDR2 SVGAGI. V lost 7 bases and J lost 0, with 10 bases in between. The CDR3 DNA reads TGTGCCAGCACCCCCCCCGGCTCCTACGAGCAGTACTTC. It is translated as CASTPPGSYEQYF.

This clone came up a few times. The chain has TRBV28 and TRBJ2-4; 7 positions match TRBD2. Germline CDR1 is MDHEN and CDR2 is SYDVKM. The CDR3 length is 14 residues. Losses at the gene ends were 7 bases for V and 0 bases for J; bases not matched to a gene: 3. The CDR3 loop reads CASKAGSAKNIQYF. Here the CDR3 DNA reads TGTGCCAGCAAAGCGGGGTCAGCCAAAAACATTCAGTACTTC.

In this sample, this clone turned up once. V gene TRBV11-3 combines with J gene TRBJ2-3; TRBD2 might be the D (7 bases). CDR3 length equals 20 residues. The germline V gene has CDR1 SGHNT and CDR2 YENEEA. Trimming removed 4 bases from V and 1 base from J, with 27 bases in between. CDR3: CASSSRRRGNQRGGTDTQYF. The CDR3 region has the DNA TGTGCCAGCAGCTCCCGCCGAAGGGGGAATCAGCGGGGCGGCACAGATACGCAGTATTTT. Using reference TRBV11-3 and TRBJ2-3 for the parts outside the CDR3, the full variable domain is EAGVVQSPRYKIIEKKQPVAFWCNPISGHNTLYWYLQNLGQGPELLIRYENEEAVDDSQLPKDRFSAERLKGVDSTLKIQPAELGDSAVYLCASSSRRRGNQRGGTDTQYFGPGTRLTVL.

The sample holds a few counts of this clone. In DNA form, the CDR3 reads TGTGCCAGCAGCCCGGGGATAGCGGGAGGACGCACAGATACGCAGTATTTT. This codes for CASSPGIAGGRTDTQYF. V usage is TRBV11-3 and J usage is TRBJ2-3; 10 bases match TRBD2. With 5 bases clipped from V and 1 base from J, the junction kept 9 bases outside the gene matches. Germline V gives CDR1 SGHNT, CDR2 YENEEA. CDR3 size: 17 residues.

The chain employs TRBV5-1 and TRBJ2-5; D uncertain. Germline V lookup: CDR1 SGHRS, CDR2 YFSETQ. Trimming took off 0 bases at V and 7 bases at J, with 16 bases between the two ends. This CDR3 comprises 15 residues. CDR3 nucleotides: TGCGCCAGCAGCTTGGCGCTCGGACGGGTTGGGACCCAGTACTTC. Protein product: CASSLALGRVGTQYF. The whole variable domain, remainder taken from reference TRBV5-1 and TRBJ2-5, is KAGVTQTPRYLIKTRGQQVTLSCSPISGHRSVSWYQQTPGQGLQFLFEYFSETQRNKGNFPGRFSGRQFSNSRSEMNVSTLELGDSALYLCASSLALGRVGTQYFGPGTRLLVL.

This clone was seen a single time. The chain links TRBV6-6 to TRBJ2-1, with 7 bases fitting TRBD2. Germline lookup yields CDR1 MNHNY and CDR2 SVGAGI (reference sequence). CDR3 length: 14 residues. J lost 4 bases, V lost 6 bases, and 6 bases had no gene match. CDR3 residues: CASSTGGSYNEQFF. The CDR3 region has the DNA TGTGCCAGCAGCACGGGAGGATCGTACAATGAGCAGTTCTTC.

This chain connects TRBV21-1 to TRBJ1-2. TRBV21-1 is noted as a pseudogene. The CDR3 covers 19 residues. The CDR3 sequence is CASSLDRPTTSGANYGYTF. CDR3 coding DNA: TGTGCCAGCAGCCTTGACAGGCCTACTACTTCGGGGGCTAACTATGGCTACACCTTC.

This clone was seen only a few times. This chain uses TRBV30 with TRBJ1-1; 7 positions agree with TRBD1. V lost 2 bases, J lost 3 bases, and 3 bases stayed unmatched. This CDR3 has 13 amino acids. Germline assignment: CDR1 GTSNPN and CDR2 SVGIG (reference sequence). CDR3 sequence reads: CAWSPGTDTEAFF. The CDR3 bases are TGTGCCTGGAGTCCCGGGACAGACACTGAAGCTTTCTTT.

Only a few counts were recorded for this clone. At one end the junction does not follow the germline gene, possibly because of a read error. The chain recombines TRBV7-7 with TRBJ1-4; perhaps TRBD1 as D (5 bases). Germline lookup yields CDR1 SSHAT and CDR2 FNYEAQ (reference sequence). The CDR3 contains 13 residues. CDR3 loop: CASSRGGGEKLFF. As DNA, the CDR3 is TGTGCTAGCAGCCGCGGGGGGGGTGAAAAACTGTTTTTT.

V gene TRBV7-3 combines with J gene TRBJ2-3; 11 bases map to TRBD2. In germline, CDR1 is SGHTA, CDR2 FQGTGA. The CDR3 contains 16 residues. With V trimmed by 4 bases and J by 2 bases, 5 bases remained unmatched. The CDR3 loop reads CASSSGLAAFTDTQYF. The DNA of the CDR3 is TGTGCCAGCAGCTCGGGACTAGCGGCCTTCACAGATACGCAGTATTTT.

The chain combines TRBV11-2 with TRBJ2-5, with 7 bases that match TRBD1. Matching the DNA end better, TRBJ2-7 makes the J call doubtful. The length of the CDR3 is 15 residues. Germline V gene lookup returns CDR1 SGHAT and CDR2 FQNNGV. CDR3 protein: CASSSQGKGSYEQYF. The CDR3 DNA follows: TGTGCCAGCAGCTCACAGGGGAAAGGGTCCTACGAGCAGTACTTC.

The chain couples TRBV18 to TRBJ2-1; 9 bases match TRBD2. The V and J ends lost 2 bases and 4 bases, in that order; junction bases with no gene match: 9. Germline loops: CDR1 KGHSH, CDR2 LQKENI. CDR3 length: 17 residues. The CDR3 loop is CASSPSLAGAAYNEQFF. CDR3 nucleotide sequence: TGTGCCAGCTCACCAAGTTTAGCGGGAGCTGCGTACAATGAGCAGTTCTTC.

The chain links TRBV19 to TRBJ2-7, with a weak D call TRBD2 (5 bases). Between the trimmed V and J ends, which lost 5 bases and 6 bases, there was a span of 14 bases. The CDR3 length is 13 residues. Germline CDR1 LNHDA, CDR2 SQIVND (reference sequence). This chain's CDR3 is CASSGRDSGEQYF. CDR3 nucleotide sequence: TGTGCCAGTAGTGGACGGGATAGTGGCGAGCAGTACTTC.

V gene TRBV2 combines with J gene TRBJ2-1; TRBD2 matches at 13 bases. The ends lost 2 bases at V and 9 bases at J; junction bases unmatched: 1. Germline assignment: CDR1 SNHLY and CDR2 FYNNEI. The CDR3 length is 14 residues. CDR3 sequence (DNA): TGTGCCAGCAGTGAAAGGACTAGCGGGAGTGAGCAGTTCTTC. Its translation: CASSERTSGSEQFF.

The chain uses TRBV7-8 and TRBJ1-4, with TRBD1 matching over 10 bases. Trimming took 2 bases from V and 2 from J; bases not matched to a gene: 2. The CDR3 extends over 16 amino acids. From germline, CDR1 is SGHVS and CDR2 FQNEAQ. CDR3: CASSLRQGATNEKLFF. The CDR3 nucleotides are TGTGCCAGCAGCTTAAGACAGGGGGCGACTAATGAAAAACTGTTTTTT.

The V call is TRBV14, the J call TRBJ2-5; D gene ambiguous. V lost 5 bases and J lost 0, with 7 bases in between. The CDR3 extends over 13 amino acids. CDR1 and CDR2 (germline): SGHDN, FVKESK. The DNA of the CDR3 is TGTGCCAGCAGCGGAAGGAACCAAGAGACCCAGTACTTC. Translation: CASSGRNQETQYF.

A few counts support this clone. The V call is TRBV27, the J call TRBJ2-7, with 8 bases that match TRBD2. The J segment lost 2 bases and the V segment lost 6 bases, leaving 6 bases of the junction unmatched. Germline lookup yields CDR1 MNHEY and CDR2 SMNVEV (reference sequence). The CDR3 is 14 residues long. CDR3: CASRLQAGAYEQYF. CDR3 coding DNA: TGTGCCAGCAGGTTACAAGCGGGAGCCTACGAGCAGTACTTC.

The genes are TRBV29-1 and TRBJ1-3, with D unresolved. The CDR3 runs 14 residues. Germline CDR1 reads SQVTM; CDR2 reads ANQGSEA. Trimming removed 5 bases from V and 0 bases from J, with 11 bases in between. CDR3 sequence: CSVRSDGSGNTIYF. The CDR3 nucleotides read TGCAGCGTTCGTTCTGATGGCTCTGGAAACACCATATATTTT.

The V and J genes are TRBV11-3 and TRBJ2-1; 10 positions agree with TRBD1. Unmatched junction bases numbered 17, after V lost 5 bases and J lost 16 bases. The CDR3 extends over 15 amino acids. From germline, CDR1 is SGHNT and CDR2 YENEEA. CDR3 protein: CASSPRDRGIPAHFF. The CDR3 nucleotides read TGTGCCAGCAGCCCCCGGGACAGGGGAATCCCCGCACACTTCTTC. Full variable domain (outside the CDR3, taken from reference TRBV11-3 and TRBJ2-1): EAGVVQSPRYKIIEKKQPVAFWCNPISGHNTLYWYLQNLGQGPELLIRYENEEAVDDSQLPKDRFSAERLKGVDSTLKIQPAELGDSAVYLCASSPRDRGIPAHFFGPGTRLTVL.

V is TRBV30 and J is TRBJ1-5; perhaps TRBD1 as D (6 bases). The CDR3 covers 13 residues. V was trimmed by 2 bases and J by 2 bases, leaving 7 bases between them. CDR1 GTSNPN and CDR2 SVGIG come from the germline V gene (reference sequence). In nucleotides, the CDR3 is TGTGCCTGGAGTAGACAGGGCAATCAGCCCCAGCATTTT. It specifies CAWSRQGNQPQHF.

This clone was counted only a few times. This sequence joins TRBV4-1 and TRBJ1-5; 9 bases agree with TRBD1. V was pared by 4 bases and J by 7 bases, with 5 bases of the junction left unmatched. CDR1 and CDR2 from the germline V gene are MGHRA and YSYEKL. This CDR3 comprises 14 residues. The CDR3 loop is CASSPRTGEQPQHF. The CDR3 nucleotides read TGCGCCAGCAGCCCGCGGACAGGGGAACAGCCCCAGCATTTT.

The sample holds one count of this clone. This rearrangement joins TRBV6-5 to TRBJ2-7; 8 bases fit TRBD1. Germline CDR1 reads MNHEY; CDR2 reads SVGAGI. Unmatched junction bases numbered 2, after V lost 0 bases and J lost 1 base. The CDR3 extends over 15 amino acids. The CDR3 bases are TGTGCCAGCAGTTACTCTGGACAGGGTTCCTACGAGCAGTACTTC. As protein: CASSYSGQGSYEQYF.

The J gene is TRBJ1-1, the V gene TRBV2, with D possibly TRBD1 on 5 matching bases. Germline V gene sequence: CDR1 SNHLY, CDR2 FYNNEI. The CDR3 spans 13 residues. The V end was cut by 5 bases, the J end by 5 bases, with 12 bases between. The CDR3 region is CASSKGWRTEAFF. The CDR3 nucleotides read TGTGCCAGCAGTAAGGGGTGGCGGACTGAAGCTTTCTTT. The variable domain in full, with the rest retrieved from reference TRBV2 and TRBJ1-1, is EPEVTQTPSHQVTQMGQEVILRCVPISNHLYFYWYRQILGQKVEFLVSFYNNEISEKSEIFDDQFSVERPDGSNFTLKIRSTKLEDSAMYFCASSKGWRTEAFFGQGTRLTVV.

As DNA, the CDR3 is TGTGCCAGCAGCGAGCGGGAGTTGAGATCAGATACGCAGTATTTT. Encoded protein: CASSERELRSDTQYF. The chain carries TRBV11-3 and TRBJ2-3; 8 bases fit TRBD2. Looked up from germline, CDR1 is SGHNT and CDR2 is YENEEA. Germline trimming cut 5 bases from V and 4 bases from J; bases unmatched to any gene: 8. The CDR3 runs 15 residues.

In its sample, this clone was seen once. The rearrangement uses TRBV6-6 and TRBJ2-3, with 9 bases fitting TRBD2. In germline, CDR1 is MNHNY, CDR2 SVGAGI (reference sequence). This CDR3 is 15 amino acids long. Trimming cost V 6 bases and J 0 bases; bases outside gene matches: 4. CDR3 region: CASRRLAVSTDTQYF. Here the CDR3 DNA reads TGTGCCAGCAGGCGACTAGCGGTTAGCACAGATACGCAGTATTTT.

The J gene is TRBJ2-1, the V gene TRBV6-4; no definite D call. The CDR3 is made up of 11 amino acids. Germline lookup yields CDR1 MRHNA and CDR2 SNTAGT. Trimming left V 6 bases short and J 8 bases short, with 8 bases between. Written as DNA, the CDR3 is TGTGCCAGCAGGGACGGGCATGAGCAGTTCTTC. Translating gives CASRDGHEQFF.

The rearrangement uses TRBV25-1 and TRBJ1-3; no clear D gene. Germline V lookup: CDR1 MGHDK, CDR2 SYGVNS. The CDR3 covers 14 residues. Trimming took 5 bases from V and 0 from J, leaving 8 bases between them. CDR3 sequence reads: CASSSGPSGNTIYF. In DNA form, the CDR3 reads TGTGCCAGCAGTTCAGGTCCCTCTGGAAACACCATATATTTT.